A single sample gave rise to the 25 T cell receptor beta chains below, sequenced in a study of T cell changes during pregnancy in multiple sclerosis (dated by TCRdb to about 2019). Libraries came from the immunoSEQ multiplex PCR assay. TCRdb re-hosts the immuneACCESS table, in-frame sequences only. Its copies lack some clones; in the studies checked, an unresolved V gene accounts for under half of them, and the cause for the rest is not known. Counted in this sample were over 55,000 clones; 85% to 95% of them appeared once. 3% of the sample belongs to the ten largest clones. The sample consisted of CD8+ T cells from peripheral blood mononuclear cells, taken in the third trimester of pregnancy. The receptors were sampled from a female donor in good health, enrolled as a control in a pregnancy study.

J is TRBJ2-7 and V is TRBV5-1, with a tentative D call TRBD1 (7 bases). The CDR3 runs 14 residues. CDR1 and CDR2 from the germline V gene are SGHRS and YFSETQ. Trimming pared 4 bases from V and 3 bases from J, leaving 14 bases between. The CDR3 bases are TGCGCCAGCAGCCCACCCAGGGGGGTCTACGAGCAGTACTTC. Translating it yields CASSPPRGVYEQYF.

This rearrangement joins TRBV5-6 to TRBJ2-1; the D gene is possibly TRBD2 (6 bases). The CDR3 consists of 18 residues. V was cut by 3 bases and J by 1 base, with 20 bases left in between. Germline V gene sequence: CDR1 SGHDT, CDR2 YYEEEE. CDR3: CASSSALGARESYNEQFF. The DNA for the CDR3 is TGTGCCAGCAGCTCAGCTCTTGGAGCTCGGGAGTCCTACAATGAGCAGTTCTTC.

A single count supports this clone. The chain uses TRBV19 and TRBJ2-1; no clear D gene. The CDR3 loop spans 13 amino acids. Germline V lookup: CDR1 LNHDA, CDR2 SQIVND (reference sequence). Trimming removed 4 bases at V and 4 bases at J, with 8 bases between. CDR3 coding DNA: TGTGCCAGTAGTACCAACGGGTACAATGAGCAGTTCTTC. Encoded protein: CASSTNGYNEQFF.

This sequence joins TRBV6-1 and TRBJ1-2, with D perhaps TRBD1 (5 bases). The CDR3 spans 15 residues. Germline-derived CDR1 and CDR2 are MNHNS and SASEGT. V dropped 8 bases and J dropped 0 bases, with 16 bases sitting between them. CDR3 amino acids: CASHLNTGANYGYTF. The CDR3 DNA reads as TGTGCCAGCCATCTCAACACAGGAGCTAACTATGGCTACACCTTC.

The chain joins TRBV5-1 to TRBJ2-5; 8 bases are shared with TRBD2. The CDR3 sequence is 14 residues long. Germline trimming cut 5 bases from V and 4 bases from J; bases unmatched to any gene: 7. CDR1 is SGHRS and CDR2 is YFSETQ in the germline V gene. The CDR3 bases are TGCGCCAGCAGTGGCCGGGGGGGCCTAGAGACCCAGTACTTC. Encoded protein: CASSGRGGLETQYF.

The rearrangement uses TRBV12-5 and TRBJ2-1; 10 bases are a match to TRBD1. Trimming cost V 2 bases and J 6 bases; bases outside gene matches: 7. This CDR3 has 16 amino acids. Germline V gives CDR1 LGHNT, CDR2 FRNRAP. The CDR3 region is CASGLNPGQGLNEQFF. In nucleotides, the CDR3 is TGTGCTAGTGGTTTGAACCCGGGACAGGGGCTCAATGAGCAGTTCTTC.

The chain links TRBV6-6 to TRBJ1-4; D is perhaps TRBD1 (6 bases). Per the germline V gene, CDR1 is MNHNY and CDR2 is SVGAGI (reference sequence). CDR3 size: 15 residues. Trimming took off 1 base at V and 8 bases at J, with 14 bases between the two ends. CDR3 in DNA: TGTGCCAGCAGTTACTTCAGGGGAGGGGGGGAAAAACTGTTTTTT. Its protein product is CASSYFRGGGEKLFF.

This clone has just one count. J is TRBJ1-3 and V is TRBV30, with unresolved D. The CDR3 length is 13 residues. Trimming took off 2 bases at V and 0 bases at J, with 5 bases between the two ends. CDR1 GTSNPN and CDR2 SVGIG come from the germline V gene (reference sequence). As DNA, the CDR3 is TGTGCCTGGAGTTTAGCCTCTGGAAACACCATATATTTT. Amino acid sequence: CAWSLASGNTIYF. The full variable domain, with the rest looked up from reference TRBV30 and TRBJ1-3, is SQTIHQWPATLVQPVGSPLSLECTVEGTSNPNLYWYRQAAGRGLQLLFYSVGIGQISSEVPQNLSASRPQDRQFILSSKKLLLSDSGFYLCAWSLASGNTIYFGEGSWLTVV.

Concerning this clone: The sample carries other DNA sequences with the same CDR3. The chain uses TRBV9 and TRBJ1-3; no clear D. The CDR3 totals 14 residues. Per the germline V gene, CDR1 is SGDLS and CDR2 is YYNGEE. V was pared by 2 bases and J by 0 bases, with 6 bases between. CDR3 sequence: CASSVGSSGNTIYF. CDR3 nucleotides: TGTGCCAGCAGCGTCGGGAGCTCTGGAAACACCATATATTTT.

V is TRBV27 and J is TRBJ1-1; D gene ambiguous. V gave up 4 bases and J gave up 1 base, with 7 bases separating them. The CDR3 runs to 13 residues. CDR1 and CDR2 from the germline V gene are MNHEY and SMNVEV (reference sequence). This chain's CDR3 is CASSSGSNTEAFF. The CDR3 DNA reads TGTGCCAGCAGTTCAGGATCGAACACTGAAGCTTTCTTT.

This chain uses TRBV4-3 with TRBJ1-1, with D unresolved. Germline V gene lookup returns CDR1 LGHNA and CDR2 YSLEER. This CDR3 is built from 15 residues. Between the trimmed V and J ends, which lost 0 bases and 2 bases, there was a span of 10 bases. The CDR3 sequence is CASSQDRITNTEAFF. The CDR3 DNA reads TGCGCCAGCAGCCAAGATAGAATCACCAACACTGAAGCTTTCTTT.

This clone was found once. V is TRBV2 and J is TRBJ2-3; a weak D match, TRBD2 (6 bases). Germline values: CDR1 SNHLY, CDR2 FYNNEI. This CDR3 is built from 16 residues. Between the trimmed V and J ends, which lost 2 bases and 0 bases, there was a span of 12 bases. The CDR3 DNA is TGTGCCAGCAGTGAATATTTGGGACTCAGCACAGATACGCAGTATTTT. This encodes CASSEYLGLSTDTQYF.

A single count supports this clone. V is TRBV5-1 and J is TRBJ2-7; TRBD1 matches at 10 bases. Per the germline V gene, CDR1 is SGHRS and CDR2 is YFSETQ. The CDR3 covers 16 residues. The V and J ends lost 0 bases and 7 bases, in that order; junction bases with no gene match: 10. This CDR3 reads CASSLGFGQGDWEQYF. The DNA of the CDR3 is TGCGCCAGCAGCTTGGGATTTGGACAGGGGGACTGGGAGCAGTACTTC.

In its sample, this clone was seen a few times. The chain uses TRBV5-6 and TRBJ1-1, with a possible D match to TRBD1 (5 bases). The CDR3 spans 13 residues. The germline gives CDR1 SGHDT, CDR2 YYEEEE. Trimming pared 7 bases from V and 5 bases from J, leaving 15 bases between. The CDR3 region is CASRLTGLTEAFF. CDR3 DNA sequence: TGTGCCAGCCGATTAACAGGTTTGACTGAAGCTTTCTTT.

This rearrangement joins TRBV7-3 to TRBJ2-1, with TRBD2 as a possible D gene (6 bases). Germline CDR1 is SGHTA and CDR2 is FQGTGA. The V and J ends lost 0 bases and 2 bases respectively, with 14 bases between them. The CDR3 runs 17 residues. The CDR3 DNA reads as TGTGCCAGCAGCTTAACGGGAGGTATGGGGACCTACAATGAGCAGTTCTTC. This gives the protein CASSLTGGMGTYNEQFF.

The CDR3 nucleotides read TGCGCCAGCAGCCAAGATTATAGGGACAGAAACTACGAGCAGTACTTC. Residues: CASSQDYRDRNYEQYF. The chain has TRBV4-3 and TRBJ2-7, with 7 positions matching TRBD1. The CDR3 totals 16 residues. The germline CDR1 and CDR2 sequences are LGHNA and YSLEER. Trimming removed 0 bases from V and 3 bases from J; junction bases left unmatched: 8.

Here the CDR3 DNA reads TGTGCCAGCAGCTTAGAACAGGGAAGGACCCAGTACTTC. Its protein product is CASSLEQGRTQYF. The rearrangement links TRBV11-2 to TRBJ2-5; D might be TRBD1 (6 bases). The CDR3 has 13 amino acids. Germline V gene sequence: CDR1 SGHAT, CDR2 FQNNGV. V gave up 0 bases and J gave up 7 bases, with 9 bases separating them.

The CDR3: CASSQEFAPRETQYF. In nucleotides, the CDR3 is TGCGCCAGCAGCCAAGAATTCGCACCACGGGAGACCCAGTACTTC. This chain joins TRBV4-3 and TRBJ2-5; no clear D gene. Trimming left V 0 bases short and J 5 bases short, with 13 bases between. Germline CDR1 reads LGHNA; CDR2 reads YSLEER. This CDR3 comprises 15 residues.

V is TRBV19 and J is TRBJ2-7; 10 nucleotides line up with TRBD2. CDR3 length equals 14 residues. V lost 5 bases and J lost 2; bases outside the gene matches: 3. The V gene's germline CDR1 is LNHDA and CDR2 SQIVND (reference sequence). The CDR3 spells CASSSSGGAYEQYF. The DNA of the CDR3 is TGTGCCAGTAGTTCAAGCGGGGGGGCCTACGAGCAGTACTTC.

This chain joins TRBV4-3 and TRBJ2-7; 7 bases align to TRBD1. The V segment lost 1 base and the J segment 2 bases; nucleotides outside the gene matches: 2. This CDR3 spans 14 amino acids. The germline CDR1 and CDR2 sequences are LGHNA and YSLEER. CDR3 DNA: TGCGCCAGCAGCCAAGCGACAGGGACCTACGAGCAGTACTTC. Translated: CASSQATGTYEQYF.

The chain uses TRBV9 and TRBJ1-5, with D uncertain. This CDR3 contains 16 residues. Trimming stripped 0 bases from V and 3 bases from J, with 13 bases between. Per the germline V gene, CDR1 is SGDLS and CDR2 is YYNGEE. CDR3 sequence reads: CASSVGEGGINQPQHF. In nucleotides, the CDR3 is TGTGCCAGCAGCGTAGGCGAGGGTGGTATCAATCAGCCCCAGCATTTT.

The chain combines TRBV4-3 with TRBJ1-1, with 7 positions matching TRBD1. The germline V gene has CDR1 LGHNA and CDR2 YSLEER. This CDR3 has 16 amino acids. The junction had 13 bases not matched to a gene; V was cut back by 5 bases and J by 4 bases. The CDR3 DNA sequence: TGCGCCAGCAGCGATCAAATGACAGGGTCGGGCACTGAAGCTTTCTTT. The encoded protein is CASSDQMTGSGTEAFF.

J is TRBJ2-5 and V is TRBV6-5; 10 nucleotides agree with TRBD1. This CDR3 comprises 14 residues. Germline values: CDR1 MNHEY, CDR2 SVGAGI. The trim removed 5 bases at V and 5 bases at J, leaving 5 bases unmatched. The CDR3 DNA follows: TGTGCCAGCAGTCAGACAGGGGGCGGGGAGACCCAGTACTTC. The encoded protein is CASSQTGGGETQYF.

The chain combines TRBV9 with TRBJ1-3; D not certain. V was pared by 3 bases and J by 0 bases, with 10 bases between. CDR3 length: 15 amino acids. In germline, CDR1 is SGDLS, CDR2 YYNGEE. CDR3: CASSASGSSGNTIYF. In DNA form, the CDR3 reads TGTGCCAGCAGCGCCAGTGGGAGCTCTGGAAACACCATATATTTT. The full variable domain, completed using reference TRBV9 and TRBJ1-3, is DSGVTQTPKHLITATGQRVTLRCSPRSGDLSVYWYQQSLDQGLQFLIQYYNGEERAKGNILERFSAQQFPDLHSELNLSSLELGDSALYFCASSASGSSGNTIYFGEGSWLTVV.

The gene calls are TRBV6-1 and TRBJ1-4; no clear D. The V gene's germline CDR1 is MNHNS and CDR2 SASEGT. The V end lost 2 bases, the J end lost 2 bases, and 15 bases lay between the germline ends. CDR3 length: 17 residues. CDR3 coding DNA: TGTGCCAGCAGTGAAAAAACCGGGAGGTCGACTAATGAAAAACTGTTTTTT. Amino acids: CASSEKTGRSTNEKLFF.